Following are 3 T cell receptor beta chains from one sample sequenced in a study of T cells expressing NK-cell markers. TCRdb reprocessed the 5' RACE reads and stores each CDR3 protein as one record, lacking DNA. The sample's table shows roughly 390,000 distinct CDR3 sequences. Sample: blood T cells: a sorted CD56 or NKG2C T cell subset, CD4+ or CD8+ T cells, or bulk PBMC T cells (not recorded which). The source is a man between 18 and 69 years old in good health.

The gene calls are TRBV6-1 and TRBJ1-5. Germline V gene lookup returns CDR1 MNHNS and CDR2 SASEGT. The CDR3 has 12 residues. The CDR3 sequence is CASRPNRAAQHF.

The chain combines TRBV7-8 with TRBJ1-1; no DNA is available, so the TRBD1 call from TCRdb remains unchecked. The length of the CDR3 is 17 residues. Germline loops: CDR1 SGHVS, CDR2 FQNEAQ. CDR3 protein: CASSPRPGQGLNTEAFF.

V gene TRBV5-1 combines with J gene TRBJ2-1; TCRdb lists TRBD2, though no DNA is available to test this call. Germline CDR1 is SGHRS and CDR2 is YFSETQ. This CDR3 comprises 19 residues. This CDR3 reads CASSSQSGGPGWSYNEQFF.